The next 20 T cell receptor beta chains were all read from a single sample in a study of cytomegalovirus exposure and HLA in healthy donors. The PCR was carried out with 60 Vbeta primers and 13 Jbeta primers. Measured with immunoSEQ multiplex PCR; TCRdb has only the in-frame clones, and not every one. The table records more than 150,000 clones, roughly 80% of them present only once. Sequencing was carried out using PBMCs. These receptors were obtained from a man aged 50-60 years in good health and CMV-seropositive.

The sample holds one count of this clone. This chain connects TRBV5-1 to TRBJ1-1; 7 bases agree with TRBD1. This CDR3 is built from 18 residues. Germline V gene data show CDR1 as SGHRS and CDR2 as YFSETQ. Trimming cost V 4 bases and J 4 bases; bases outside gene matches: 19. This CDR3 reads CASSPVGTAENRGTEAFF. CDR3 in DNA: TGCGCCAGCAGCCCCGTGGGGACAGCTGAGAACAGGGGCACTGAAGCTTTCTTT.

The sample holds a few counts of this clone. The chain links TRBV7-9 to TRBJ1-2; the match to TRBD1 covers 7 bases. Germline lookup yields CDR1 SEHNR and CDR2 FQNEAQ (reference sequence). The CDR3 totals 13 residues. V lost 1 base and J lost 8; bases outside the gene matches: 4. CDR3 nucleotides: TGTGCCAGCAGCTTAGAGGGGGCTGGCGGCTACACCTTC. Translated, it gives CASSLEGAGGYTF.

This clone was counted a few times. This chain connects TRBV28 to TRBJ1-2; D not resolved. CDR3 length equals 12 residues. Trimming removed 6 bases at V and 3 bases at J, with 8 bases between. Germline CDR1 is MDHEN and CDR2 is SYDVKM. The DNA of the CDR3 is TGTGCCAGCAGGGTGGCGGACTATGGCTACACCTTC. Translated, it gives CASRVADYGYTF.

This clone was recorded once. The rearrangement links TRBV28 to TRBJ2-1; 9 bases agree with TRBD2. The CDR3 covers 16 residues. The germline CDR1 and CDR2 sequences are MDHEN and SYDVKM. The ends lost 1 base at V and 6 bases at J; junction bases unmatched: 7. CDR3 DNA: TGTGCCAGCAGTTTATCCCTAGCGGGGAGGGCCAATGAGCAGTTCTTC. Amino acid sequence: CASSLSLAGRANEQFF.

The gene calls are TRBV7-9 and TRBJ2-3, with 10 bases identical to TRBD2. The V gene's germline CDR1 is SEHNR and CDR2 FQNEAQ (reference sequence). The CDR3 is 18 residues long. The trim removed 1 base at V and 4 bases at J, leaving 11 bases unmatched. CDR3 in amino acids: CASSLERLAGVQSDTQYF. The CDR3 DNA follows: TGTGCCAGCAGCTTAGAGCGTCTAGCGGGAGTTCAGTCAGATACGCAGTATTTT.

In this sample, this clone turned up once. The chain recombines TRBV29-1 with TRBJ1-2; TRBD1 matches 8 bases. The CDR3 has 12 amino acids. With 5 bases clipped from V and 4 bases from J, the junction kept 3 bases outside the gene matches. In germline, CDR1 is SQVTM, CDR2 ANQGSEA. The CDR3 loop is CSVRQGSYGYTF. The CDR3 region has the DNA TGCAGCGTTCGACAGGGGTCCTATGGCTACACCTTC.

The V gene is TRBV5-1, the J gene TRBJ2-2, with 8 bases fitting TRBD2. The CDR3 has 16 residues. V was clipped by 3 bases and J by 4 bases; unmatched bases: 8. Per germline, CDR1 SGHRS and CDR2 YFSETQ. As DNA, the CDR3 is TGCGCCAGCAGCTATGCGTCGGGGGGGGGCACCGGGGAGCTGTTTTTT. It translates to CASSYASGGGTGELFF.

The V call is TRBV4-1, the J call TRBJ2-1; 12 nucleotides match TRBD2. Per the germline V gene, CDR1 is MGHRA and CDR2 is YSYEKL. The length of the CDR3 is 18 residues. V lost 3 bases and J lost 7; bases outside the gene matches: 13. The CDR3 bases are TGCGCCAGCAGCCACGATCTTTCTAGCGGGAGGGTATGGAATGAGCAGTTCTTC. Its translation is CASSHDLSSGRVWNEQFF.

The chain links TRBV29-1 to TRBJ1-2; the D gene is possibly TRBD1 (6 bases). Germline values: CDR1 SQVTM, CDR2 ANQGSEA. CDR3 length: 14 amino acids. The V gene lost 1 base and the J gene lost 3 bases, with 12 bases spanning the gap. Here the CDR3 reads CSVEVGAGYYGYTF. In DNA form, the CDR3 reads TGCAGCGTTGAAGTGGGGGCAGGGTACTATGGCTACACCTTC.

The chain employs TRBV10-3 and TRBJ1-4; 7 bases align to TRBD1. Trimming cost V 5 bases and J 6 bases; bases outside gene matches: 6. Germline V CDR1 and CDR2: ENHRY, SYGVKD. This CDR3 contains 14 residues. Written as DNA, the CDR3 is TGTGCCATCAGTTCCGGACAGGAGTATGAAAAACTGTTTTTT. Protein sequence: CAISSGQEYEKLFF.

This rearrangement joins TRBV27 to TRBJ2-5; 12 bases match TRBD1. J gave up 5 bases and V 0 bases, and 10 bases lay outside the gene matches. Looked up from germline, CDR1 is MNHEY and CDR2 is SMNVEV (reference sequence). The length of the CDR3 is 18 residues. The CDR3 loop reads CASSLSSIGTGGMETQYF. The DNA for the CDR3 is TGTGCCAGCAGTTTATCGAGTATAGGGACAGGGGGCATGGAGACCCAGTACTTC.

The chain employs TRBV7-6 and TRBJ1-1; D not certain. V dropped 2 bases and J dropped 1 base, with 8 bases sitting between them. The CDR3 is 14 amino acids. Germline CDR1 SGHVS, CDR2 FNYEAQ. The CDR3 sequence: CASSLTEANTEAFF. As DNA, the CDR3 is TGTGCCAGCAGCTTAACAGAAGCGAACACTGAAGCTTTCTTT.

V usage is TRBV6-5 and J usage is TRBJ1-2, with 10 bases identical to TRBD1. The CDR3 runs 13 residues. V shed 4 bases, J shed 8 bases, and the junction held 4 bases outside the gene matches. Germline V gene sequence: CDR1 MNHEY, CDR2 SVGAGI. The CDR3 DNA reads TGTGCCAGCAGTTGGACAGGGGGTAACGGCTACACCTTC. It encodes CASSWTGGNGYTF.

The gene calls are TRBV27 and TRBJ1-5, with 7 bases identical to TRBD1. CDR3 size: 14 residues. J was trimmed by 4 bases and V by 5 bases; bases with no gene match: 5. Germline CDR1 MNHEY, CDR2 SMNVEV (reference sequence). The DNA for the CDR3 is TGTGCCAGCAGTCCGGGACAGCCTAATCAGCCCCAGCATTTT. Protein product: CASSPGQPNQPQHF.

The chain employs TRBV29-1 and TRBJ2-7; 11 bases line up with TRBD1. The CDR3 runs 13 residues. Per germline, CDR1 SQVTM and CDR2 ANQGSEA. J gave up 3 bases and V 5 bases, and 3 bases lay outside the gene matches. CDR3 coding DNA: TGCAGCGTTCCCGGGACAGGGGGCTACGAGCAGTACTTC. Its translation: CSVPGTGGYEQYF.

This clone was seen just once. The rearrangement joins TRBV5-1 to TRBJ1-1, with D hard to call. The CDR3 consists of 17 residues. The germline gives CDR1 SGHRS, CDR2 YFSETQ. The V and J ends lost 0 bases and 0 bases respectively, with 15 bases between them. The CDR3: CASSLDVGGRMNTEAFF. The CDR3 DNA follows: TGCGCCAGCAGCTTGGACGTAGGCGGGAGAATGAACACTGAAGCTTTCTTT.

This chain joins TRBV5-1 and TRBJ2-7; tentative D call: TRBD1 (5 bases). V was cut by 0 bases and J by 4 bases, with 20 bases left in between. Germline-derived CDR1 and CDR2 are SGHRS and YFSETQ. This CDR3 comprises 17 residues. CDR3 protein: CASSLVFSGDSKYEQYF. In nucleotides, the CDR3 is TGCGCCAGCAGCTTGGTATTCTCTGGCGACAGTAAGTACGAGCAGTACTTC.

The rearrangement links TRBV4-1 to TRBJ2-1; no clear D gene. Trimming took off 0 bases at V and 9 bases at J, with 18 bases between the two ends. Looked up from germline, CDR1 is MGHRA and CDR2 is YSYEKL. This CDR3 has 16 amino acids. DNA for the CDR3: TGCGCCAGCAGCCAAGATCGAGTTGGTTCGTACGTTGAGCAGTTCTTC. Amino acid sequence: CASSQDRVGSYVEQFF.

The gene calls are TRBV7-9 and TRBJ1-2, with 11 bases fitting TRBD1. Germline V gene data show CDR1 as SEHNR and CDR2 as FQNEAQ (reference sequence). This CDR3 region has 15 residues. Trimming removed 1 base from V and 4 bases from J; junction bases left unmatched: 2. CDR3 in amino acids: CASSLGGQGAYGYTF. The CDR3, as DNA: TGTGCCAGCAGCTTAGGAGGACAGGGGGCCTATGGCTACACCTTC. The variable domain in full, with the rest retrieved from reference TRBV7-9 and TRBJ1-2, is DTGVSQNPRHKITKRGQNVTFRCDPISEHNRLYWYRQTLGQGPEFLTYFQNEAQLEKSRLLSDRFSAERPKGSFSTLEIQRTEQGDSAMYLCASSLGGQGAYGYTFGSGTRLTVV.

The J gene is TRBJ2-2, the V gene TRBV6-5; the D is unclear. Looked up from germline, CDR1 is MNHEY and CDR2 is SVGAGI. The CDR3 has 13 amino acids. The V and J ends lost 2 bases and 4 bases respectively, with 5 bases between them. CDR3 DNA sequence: TGTGCCAGCAGTTACCCCCGCACCGGGGAGCTGTTTTTT. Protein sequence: CASSYPRTGELFF.